This T cell receptor (beta chain) was profiled in a study of blood T cell repertoires in COVID-19. Germline assignment: CDR1 SGHNT and CDR2 YYREEE (reference sequence). CDR3 length equals 16 residues. V shed 4 bases, J shed 1 base, and the junction held 7 bases outside the gene matches. Assay used: immunoSEQ multiplex PCR; TCRdb lists only in-frame clones, some missing. Of 150,000 to 200,000 clones detected, roughly nine tenths appear once; the ten largest clones hold around 2.3%. Sequenced material: peripheral blood. The sequence came from a man in his 70s with active or convalescent COVID-19. V is TRBV5-4 and J is TRBJ2-7; 11 bases fit TRBD1. The CDR3 region has the DNA TGTGCCAGCAGCGGGCGGGGACAGGGGGAGTCCTACGAGCAGTACTTC. Translation gives CASSGRGQGESYEQYF.